Below, one T cell receptor (beta chain) is given with its context. CDR1 SGHTA and CDR2 FQGNSA come from the germline V gene. The ends lost 5 bases at V and 3 bases at J; junction bases unmatched: 5. This CDR3 has 14 residues. The entry originates in a study of blood T cell repertoires in COVID-19. Original methodology: Amplification of reference gene primers provided the estimated nucleated cell counts. Using immunoSEQ multiplex PCR, the repertoire was profiled, and TCRdb retains in-frame clones only, with some absent. V and J calls plus clone size are reproduced from that table; the DNA served to infer D and trimming. The table shows over 200,000 clones, with 80% to 90% occurring only once. It was during active infection that Seattle patients were enrolled and then longitudinally followed.

Input material: peripheral blood. The rearrangement joins TRBV7-2 to TRBJ2-5; 8 bases are shared with TRBD1. The sequence was collected from a man between 50 and 59 years old with COVID-19, enrolled during active disease. In DNA form, the CDR3 reads TGTGCCAGCAGCCCCCCGGACAGGGAAGAGACCCAGTACTTC. Translated: CASSPPDREETQYF.